This T cell receptor beta chain was profiled in a study of cytomegalovirus exposure and HLA in healthy donors. Study-level information: Both the roughly 120 validation repertoires and the approximately 700 first-cohort repertoires used the same platform, as reported by a later analysis. Study-wide points: Listed as cytomegalovirus-associated were approximately 160 TCR beta chains. Confirmation in vitro established that a few CMV-associated chains were specific for CMV antigens.

Points on this clone: Its matching antigen is unknown.

While the first cohort had several hundred subjects, the donors belonged to the separate validation cohort of over a hundred subjects. Measured with immunoSEQ multiplex PCR; TCRdb has only the in-frame clones, and not every one. The sample lists about 57,000 clones, more than 85% occurring once. Germline lookup yields CDR1 LNHNV and CDR2 YYDKDF (reference sequence). The ends were cut back, 8 bases at V and 5 bases at J, with 19 bases in the middle. The CDR3 runs 15 residues. Sequenced material: PBMCs. The TCR sequence derives from a young woman in good health and CMV-seronegative. The chain links TRBV15 to TRBJ1-5; maybe TRBD1 (5 bases). The CDR3 loop reads CATGAPQGKDQPQHF. In DNA form, the CDR3 reads TGTGCCACCGGTGCTCCCCAGGGTAAGGATCAGCCCCAGCATTTT.